This entry lists 22 T cell receptor beta chains sequenced from one sample in a study of tissue T cells after allogeneic stem cell transplantation (dated by TCRdb to 2021 to 2024). Explained via the paper, the time point label denotes: mouse harvest day 14 after allogeneic transplant. Mouse grafts combined 10^7 T-cell-depleted bone marrow cells with 10^6 splenic CD5+ T cells, given via tail vein injection. Library preparation was by the immunoSEQ multiplex PCR assay. TCRdb obtained this table from immuneACCESS and retained in-frame rearrangements with V and J assigned. These tables miss some clones; where compared with another copy, unresolved V genes account for less than half of the shortfall, and the remainder is unexplained. The sample includes fewer than 9,000 clones, with 35% to 40% observed a single time. Together, the top ten hold about 3.1% of the sample. Sequencing input: skin. These receptor sequences come from a female BALB/c mouse given C57BL/6 T cells with graft-versus-host disease after an allogeneic hematopoietic cell transplant.

Comments on this clone: Mouse names are used for the genes. The sequenced CDR3 bases are TGTGCCAGCAGTCTGACAGGGGGCGGCACCTTGTAC. Protein: CASSLTGGGTLY. The whole CDR3 region reads CASSLTGGGTLYF. The chain employs TRBV26 and TRBJ2-4, with TRBD1 matching over 9 bases. The CDR3 extends 1 residue past the end of the read, so its final part is completed from the germline J gene. This CDR3 spans 13 amino acids. After removal of 2 bases from V and 8 bases from J, the junction contained 2 bases not matched to a gene. The germline V gene has CDR1 KGHPV and CDR2 FQNQEV (reference sequence).

As for this clone: The genes and germline here are from mouse. The CDR3 goes on 1 residue after the read ends, and that part is filled in from the germline J gene. This chain uses TRBV26 with TRBJ2-4; D not certain. The CDR3 loop spans 11 amino acids. Germline V CDR1 and CDR2: KGHPV, FQNQEV (reference sequence). With 3 bases removed from V and 3 bases from J, the gap between germline ends came to 1 base. Partial CDR3 DNA: TGTGCCAGCAGTCTCCAAAACACCTTGTAC. Translating gives CASSLQNTLY. The CDR3 in its entirety is CASSLQNTLYF.

A word on this clone: Any gene name here is a mouse gene name. Read sequence stops 1 residue before the CDR3 end, and the germline J gene provides the missing end. V usage is TRBV13-3 and J usage is TRBJ2-4, with 11 bases lining up with TRBD2. Looked up from germline, CDR1 is NNHDY and CDR2 is SYVADS. The CDR3 sequence is 17 residues long. V trimming: 0 bases; J trimming: 0 bases; junction bases outside the gene matches: 3. CDR3 protein: CASSDGLGGGSQNTLYF. CDR3 DNA (partial): TGTGCCAGCAGTGATGGACTGGGGGGGGGTAGTCAAAACACCTTGTAC.

Regarding this clone: Any gene name here is a mouse gene name. Coverage ceases 1 residue before the CDR3 finishes, and the germline J gene fills in the end. The V and J genes are TRBV12-2 and TRBJ1-1, with 7 bases that match TRBD1. Looked up from germline, CDR1 is SGHLS and CDR2 is HYDKME. V was pared by 0 bases and J by 4 bases, with 7 bases of the junction left unmatched. CDR3 length equals 15 residues. The CDR3 sequence is CASSLGPGGGTEVFF. The CDR3 DNA, read in part, is TGTGCCAGCTCTCTCGGGCCAGGGGGAGGCACAGAAGTCTTC. Using reference TRBV12-2 and TRBJ1-1 for the parts outside the CDR3, the full variable domain is NSGVVQSPRYIIKGKGERSILKCIPISGHLSVAWYQQTQGQELKFFIQHYDKMERDKGNLPSRFSVQQFDDYHSEMNMSALELEDSAVYFCASSLGPGGGTEVFFGKGTRLTVV.

A note on this clone: Germline and genes: mouse. The read comes to an end 1 residue before the CDR3 does, leaving the germline J gene to fill in the end. The rearrangement links TRBV26 to TRBJ1-1; no firm D call. Germline V gene data show CDR1 as KGHPV and CDR2 as FQNQEV (reference sequence). Trimming pared 2 bases from V and 6 bases from J, leaving 7 bases between. The CDR3 runs 12 residues. Incomplete CDR3 DNA: TGTGCCAGCAGTCTGCCGGGCCCAGAAGTCTTC. Its translation is CASSLPGPEVF. The CDR3 in its entirety is CASSLPGPEVFF.

This clone was detected only once. Gene names and germline match the mouse. The DNA ends 1 residue before the CDR3 does, and the rest of the CDR3 is filled in from the germline J gene. The chain is built from TRBV1 and TRBJ2-5; 9 nucleotides align to TRBD2. This CDR3 has 16 residues. V gave up 0 bases and J gave up 2 bases; unmatched junction bases: 3. Germline V gene data show CDR1 as NSQYPW and CDR2 as LRSPGD (reference sequence). The CDR3 DNA, read in part, is TGCACCTGCAGTGCAGACTGGGGGGGGCGCCAAGACACCCAGTAC. It yields the protein CTCSADWGGRQDTQY. The full CDR3 protein reads CTCSADWGGRQDTQYF.

Comment on this clone: Gene names are mouse gene names. CDR3 sequence reads: CASSLKTEVFF. CDR3 bases read: TGTGCCAGCAGCTTAAAGACAGAAGTCTTC. The rearrangement links TRBV3 to TRBJ1-1; D not certain. The read finishes 1 residue shy of the CDR3 end, and the germline J gene is used to complete it. The CDR3 covers 11 residues. V was cut by 2 bases and J by 5 bases, with 3 bases left in between. The V gene's germline CDR1 is SNHLY and CDR2 FYNGKV (reference sequence).

This clone has only a few counts. Gene names refer to mouse genes. From the germline J gene comes the end of the CDR3, since the read stops 1 residue before it. The chain links TRBV26 to TRBJ1-5; 9 bases line up with TRBD1. The germline V gene encodes CDR1 KGHPV and CDR2 FQNQEV (reference sequence). V was clipped by 4 bases and J by 3 bases; unmatched bases: 4. This CDR3 region has 15 residues. CDR3 bases read: TGTGCCAGCAGTCGGGGACAGGGCGGCAACCAGGCTCCGCTT. Translated, it gives CASSRGQGGNQAPL. The CDR3, in full, reads CASSRGQGGNQAPLF.

This clone is classed as medium-sized. Any gene name here is a mouse gene name. The read ends 1 residue shy of where the CDR3 ends; the end is completed using the germline J gene. The gene calls are TRBV20 and TRBJ2-1; D not resolved. Trimming stripped 0 bases from V and 2 bases from J, with 5 bases between. The CDR3 loop spans 13 amino acids. The germline V gene encodes CDR1 GFQATS and CDR2 STVNSAI. CDR3 sequence reads: CGARDGYYAEQFF. CDR3 bases read: TGTGGTGCTAGGGACGGGTACTATGCTGAGCAGTTC. Combining the CDR3 with reference TRBV20 and TRBJ2-1 gives the whole variable domain GALVYQYPRRTICKSGTSMRMECQAVGFQATSVAWYRQSPQKTFELIALSTVNSAIKYEQNFTQEKFPISHPNLSFSSMTVLNAYLEDRGLYLCGARDGYYAEQFFGPGTRLTVL.

Worth noting for this clone: The genes and germline here are from mouse. The CDR3 goes on 1 residue after the read ends, and that part is filled in from the germline J gene. The chain is built from TRBV26 and TRBJ2-5, with D possibly being TRBD1 (6 bases). Germline lookup yields CDR1 KGHPV and CDR2 FQNQEV (reference sequence). V was clipped by 6 bases and J by 2 bases, with 9 bases between them. This CDR3 has 13 amino acids. CDR3 DNA (partial): TGTGCCAGCAGGAAGGGGGTCCAAGACACCCAGTAC. It translates to CASRKGVQDTQY. The full-length CDR3 reads as CASRKGVQDTQYF. Looking up the rest from reference TRBV26 and TRBJ2-5 gives the full variable domain: NSKVIQTPRYLVKGQGQKAKMRCIPEKGHPVVFWYQQNKNNEFKFLINFQNQEVLQQIDMTEKRFSAECPSNSPCSLEIQSSEAGDSALYLCASRKGVQDTQYFGPGTRLLVL.

This clone has a handful of counts. Gene names denote mouse genes. Sequencing ends 1 residue short of the CDR3 end; the germline J gene provides the rest. The genes are TRBV23 and TRBJ2-3; the listed D gene, TRBD2, was not tested against the DNA. The germline gives CDR1 KGHTA, CDR2 FQNQQP. This CDR3 is built from 15 residues. The CDR3 reads CSSSQSATSAETLYF. Partial CDR3 DNA: TGCTCCAGCAGTCAATCAGCAACTAGTGCAGAAACGCTGTAT.

This clone qualifies as large. The germline and genes are mouse ones. The CDR3 is cut off 1 residue early in the read; its end comes from the germline J gene. The chain links TRBV13-2 to TRBJ1-5; perhaps TRBD1 as D (5 bases). Germline-derived CDR1 and CDR2 are NNHNN and SYGAGS (reference sequence). The CDR3 length is 13 residues. V lost 3 bases and J 2 bases, leaving 6 bases between the germline ends. The CDR3 reads CASGGGYNQAPLF. The DNA read from the CDR3 is TGTGCCAGCGGTGGGGGGTACAACCAGGCTCCGCTT.

On this clone itself: Mouse gene names and germline throughout. CDR3 bases read: TGTGCAAGCAGCTTAGAACAGTACACAGAAGTCTTC. This translates into CASSLEQYTEVF. The complete CDR3 sequence is CASSLEQYTEVFF. The chain has TRBV16 and TRBJ1-1; D not certain. The read gets to within 1 residue of the CDR3 end, and the germline J gene fills in the rest. CDR1 and CDR2 from the germline V gene are SGHSA and FRNQAP. With 0 bases removed from V and 3 bases from J, the gap between germline ends came to 5 bases. This CDR3 region has 13 residues.

This clone is deemed medium-sized. The listed genes are named as in mouse. CDR3 loop: CASGDGGGYEQYF. CDR3 DNA, as far as it was read: TGTGCCAGCGGTGATGGGGGGGGGTATGAACAGTAC. The rearrangement links TRBV13-2 to TRBJ2-7; TRBD2 matches at 7 bases. The CDR3 goes on 1 residue after the read ends, and that part is filled in from the germline J gene. Germline lookup yields CDR1 NNHNN and CDR2 SYGAGS (reference sequence). This CDR3 region has 13 residues. V was pared by 0 bases and J by 4 bases, with 1 base of the junction left unmatched.

Remarks on this clone: Gene labels here are mouse ones. Partial CDR3 DNA: TGTGCCAGCAGTCTGTCGGGGGATCATTCGCCCCTCTAC. This gives the protein CASSLSGDHSPLY. The complete CDR3 sequence is CASSLSGDHSPLYF. The chain couples TRBV26 to TRBJ1-6, with D perhaps matching TRBD1 (5 bases). The CDR3 end lies 1 residue beyond the end of the read and is filled in from the germline J gene. TRBJ1-6 is assigned to the ORF class and has an uncertain function. This CDR3 spans 14 amino acids. Germline CDR1 reads KGHPV; CDR2 reads FQNQEV (reference sequence). Deletions cut 0 bases from V and 8 bases from J, with 8 bases between.

By share, this clone ranks as medium-sized. The gene symbols are mouse symbols. Partial CDR3 DNA: TGTGCCAGCAGTCCGACAGGGGGCAACGAAAGATTATTT. It yields the protein CASSPTGGNERLF. The whole CDR3 sequence is CASSPTGGNERLFF. This chain joins TRBV26 and TRBJ1-4, with 9 positions matching TRBD1. The read falls 1 residue short of the CDR3 end, and the missing part is taken from the germline J gene. V was clipped by 4 bases and J by 4 bases; unmatched bases: 1. Germline-derived CDR1 and CDR2 are KGHPV and FQNQEV (reference sequence). This CDR3 region has 14 residues.

Points on this clone: Gene labels here are mouse ones. Incomplete CDR3 DNA: TGTGCCAGCAGTCGGACTGGGGGGGCAGACACCCAGTAC. It is translated as CASSRTGGADTQY. The whole CDR3 protein reads CASSRTGGADTQYF. This chain joins TRBV4 and TRBJ2-5, with 13 bases lining up with TRBD2. The read is 1 residue too short to cover the CDR3 end, so that end is filled in from the germline J gene. CDR1 is LGHDT, CDR2 YNNKQL, per germline (reference sequence). The V and J ends lost 6 bases and 5 bases, in that order; junction bases with no gene match: 2. This CDR3 has 14 residues.

This clone was seen only a few times. Genes and germline are mouse. The missing CDR3 end, 1 residue past where the read stops, is filled in from the germline J gene. The rearrangement joins TRBV17 to TRBJ2-7; no clear D gene. This CDR3 contains 12 residues. V was pared by 2 bases and J by 4 bases, with 6 bases between. CDR1 MNHDT and CDR2 YYDKIL come from the germline V gene. The CDR3 bases that were read are TGTGCTAGCAGTAGACTGAAGTATGAACAGTAC. This encodes CASSRLKYEQY. The CDR3 reads in full as CASSRLKYEQYF.

In this sample, this clone turned up a few times. The genes and germline here are from mouse. The part of the CDR3 DNA that was read is TGTGCCAGCAGTCGGACAGGGAGTCAAAACACCTTGTAC. It yields the protein CASSRTGSQNTLY. The CDR3 in its entirety is CASSRTGSQNTLYF. The V call is TRBV19, the J call TRBJ2-4; TRBD1 matches 8 bases. The read terminates 1 residue ahead of where the CDR3 ends, so the germline J gene completes it. This CDR3 has 14 amino acids. Germline CDR1 is FNHDT and CDR2 is SITEND (reference sequence). The V and J ends lost 4 bases and 0 bases, in that order; junction bases with no gene match: 1.

This clone showed up just a few times. These gene names are mouse names. Read data end 1 residue before the CDR3 end; the end is taken from the germline J gene. The genes are TRBV2 and TRBJ1-3; 7 bases line up with TRBD1. Germline trimming cut 4 bases from V and 2 bases from J; bases unmatched to any gene: 2. The CDR3 extends over 14 amino acids. Germline-derived CDR1 and CDR2 are LGHNA and YSYQKL. CDR3 bases read: TGTGCCAGCAGCCTACAGGGGACTGGAAATACGCTCTAT. The encoded protein is CASSLQGTGNTLY. The whole CDR3 is CASSLQGTGNTLYF.

To note about this clone: All gene names here are mouse names. Coverage ceases 1 residue before the CDR3 finishes, and the germline J gene fills in the end. V usage is TRBV23 and J usage is TRBJ2-4; the DNA was not compared with TRBD1, the D call given in the table. Germline V lookup: CDR1 KGHTA, CDR2 FQNQQP. This CDR3 is built from 15 residues. The sequenced CDR3 bases are TGCTCCAGCAGTCAAGACAGGGGTTGGCAAAACACCTTGTAC. Translated, it gives CSSSQDRGWQNTLY. The entire CDR3 protein is CSSSQDRGWQNTLYF.

This clone was recorded only once. The genes and germline here are from mouse. The read is 1 residue too short to cover the CDR3 end, so that end is filled in from the germline J gene. This rearrangement joins TRBV26 to TRBJ2-5, with 14 bases fitting TRBD2. This CDR3 comprises 16 residues. Germline V lookup: CDR1 KGHPV, CDR2 FQNQEV (reference sequence). The V gene end was trimmed by 4 bases and the J gene end by 5 bases; junction bases not matched to a gene: 5. The CDR3 here is CASSPGLGGRGDTQYF. The sequenced part of the CDR3 DNA is TGTGCCAGCAGTCCGGGACTGGGGGGGCGCGGAGACACCCAGTAC.